This entry lists 25 T cell receptor beta chains sequenced from one sample in a study of beta chain features in type 1 diabetes. The isolated RNA, all of it, was reverse transcribed, so expressed TCRB transcripts were what got sequenced. Measured with immunoSEQ multiplex PCR; TCRdb has only the in-frame clones, and not every one. The sample shows a few hundred thousand clones, less than 15% of them seen only once. The sample comprised central memory CD4+ T cells from blood. The receptors here all came from a man aged 25 to 40 in good health.

Only a few counts were recorded for this clone. J is TRBJ2-6 and V is TRBV5-8, with D uncertain. CDR3 length: 13 amino acids. Trimming cost V 6 bases and J 4 bases, with 8 bases left between them. Per germline, CDR1 SGHTS and CDR2 YDEGEE. CDR3 in DNA: TGTGCCAGCACAAAGTTAGGGGCCAACGTCCTGACTTTC. Translated, it gives CASTKLGANVLTF.

The chain couples TRBV19 to TRBJ2-1; D is ambiguous. The CDR3 totals 13 residues. Germline-derived CDR1 and CDR2 are LNHDA and SQIVND (reference sequence). V dropped 8 bases and J dropped 10 bases, with 18 bases sitting between them. For the CDR3, the DNA is TGTGCCAGTTCTAAGTTGACGCACCGAGAGCAGTTCTTC. It encodes CASSKLTHREQFF.

This clone was detected ten times or more. The chain recombines TRBV27 with TRBJ1-6; TRBD1 aligns across 7 bases. The CDR3 is made up of 19 amino acids. Germline CDR1 is MNHEY and CDR2 is SMNVEV (reference sequence). Unmatched junction bases numbered 19, after V lost 2 bases and J lost 9 bases. The DNA for the CDR3 is TGTGCCAGCAGTTTAACGGGCAGGGGGGTTTTGGGCGAGGGTTCACCCCTCCACTTT. This codes for CASSLTGRGVLGEGSPLHF.

This clone was counted only a few times. The chain carries TRBV6-5 and TRBJ1-5; 11 nucleotides line up with TRBD1. Trimming removed 6 bases from V and 6 bases from J; junction bases left unmatched: 4. The CDR3 covers 14 residues. From germline, CDR1 is MNHEY and CDR2 SVGAGI. This CDR3 reads CASSVGQGAQPQHF. The CDR3 nucleotides read TGTGCCAGCAGCGTCGGACAGGGGGCTCAGCCCCAGCATTTT.

This clone appeared a few times. Here the CDR3 DNA reads TGTGCCAGCAGCTCACAGGGGGATGGTACTGAAGCTTTCTTT. It encodes CASSSQGDGTEAFF. The chain joins TRBV7-9 to TRBJ1-1, with 8 bases lining up with TRBD1. The length of the CDR3 is 14 residues. V lost 4 bases and J lost 5; bases outside the gene matches: 6. Looked up from germline, CDR1 is SEHNR and CDR2 is FQNEAQ (reference sequence).

This clone was counted between two and nine times. This chain joins TRBV7-2 and TRBJ1-5; D is possibly TRBD1 (5 bases). Trimming took 2 bases from V and 0 from J, leaving 8 bases between them. The length of the CDR3 is 15 residues. Germline V gives CDR1 SGHTA, CDR2 FQGNSA. The CDR3 is CASSLLGGSNQPQHF. In DNA form, the CDR3 reads TGTGCCAGCAGCTTACTGGGGGGTAGCAATCAGCCCCAGCATTTT.

This clone was seen a handful of times. CDR3 loop: CASSEDTSGGQTQYF. The CDR3 bases are TGTGCCAGCAGTGAAGACACTAGCGGGGGACAGACCCAGTACTTC. The chain links TRBV6-1 to TRBJ2-5, with 11 bases that match TRBD2. Germline V gene sequence: CDR1 MNHNS, CDR2 SASEGT. V was clipped by 1 base and J by 6 bases; unmatched bases: 4. The CDR3 is 15 amino acids.

This clone showed up just a few times. The rearrangement uses TRBV5-4 and TRBJ2-2; D uncertain. CDR1 and CDR2 (germline): SGHNT, YYREEE (reference sequence). Trimming cost V 0 bases and J 2 bases, with 11 bases left between them. CDR3 length equals 16 residues. For the CDR3, the DNA is TGTGCCAGCAGCTTGGATGTAGTGGGTAACACCGGGGAGCTGTTTTTT. The encoded protein is CASSLDVVGNTGELFF. Combining the CDR3 with reference TRBV5-4 and TRBJ2-2 gives the whole variable domain ETGVTQSPTHLIKTRGQQVTLRCSSQSGHNTVSWYQQALGQGPQFIFQYYREEENGRGNFPPRFSGLQFPNYSSELNVNALELDDSALYLCASSLDVVGNTGELFFGEGSRLTVL.

This clone was detected only a few times. This chain joins TRBV9 and TRBJ2-5, with TRBD2 matching 10 bases. Germline CDR1 SGDLS, CDR2 YYNGEE. The CDR3 contains 16 residues. The V gene end was trimmed by 2 bases and the J gene end by 5 bases; junction bases not matched to a gene: 9. The CDR3 coding sequence is TGTGCCAGCAGCGTCAGCGGGGGGGCCGTCGGTGAGACCCAGTACTTC. Encoded protein: CASSVSGGAVGETQYF.

This clone was observed a few times. This chain joins TRBV11-2 and TRBJ2-1; maybe TRBD2 (6 bases). The CDR3 has 14 residues. Between the trimmed V and J ends, which lost 3 bases and 7 bases, there was a span of 13 bases. Looked up from germline, CDR1 is SGHAT and CDR2 is FQNNGV. CDR3 in DNA: TGTGCCAGCAGCTTCCGGACTACCGGGAATGAGCAGTTCTTC. The encoded protein is CASSFRTTGNEQFF.

The sample holds a few counts of this clone. J is TRBJ2-1 and V is TRBV10-3; D call uncertain. This CDR3 has 13 amino acids. Trimming shortened V by 4 bases and J by 2 bases, and 6 bases separated the two germline ends. Per the germline V gene, CDR1 is ENHRY and CDR2 is SYGVKD. CDR3 protein: CAISVNPYNEQFF. The DNA for the CDR3 is TGTGCCATCAGTGTGAATCCCTACAATGAGCAGTTCTTC.

This clone was detected only a few times. The J gene is TRBJ2-5, the V gene TRBV2; the D gene is possibly TRBD2 (6 bases). The CDR3 is 13 residues long. CDR1 is SNHLY, CDR2 FYNNEI, per germline. With 6 bases removed from V and 1 base from J, the gap between germline ends came to 9 bases. CDR3 bases: TGTGCCAGCAGCGCGGGACTCCAAGAGACCCAGTACTTC. This translates into CASSAGLQETQYF.

The V and J genes are TRBV4-3 and TRBJ1-1; no clear D gene. The CDR3 has 15 amino acids. Germline CDR1 and CDR2: LGHNA and YSLEER. V gave up 0 bases and J gave up 2 bases, with 10 bases separating them. The CDR3 coding sequence is TGCGCCAGCAGCCAAGATCCCAGGACCAACACTGAAGCTTTCTTT. Translated, it gives CASSQDPRTNTEAFF.

The chain carries TRBV5-4 and TRBJ2-5; 8 bases fit TRBD1. The V and J ends lost 6 bases and 4 bases, in that order; junction bases with no gene match: 14. CDR1 is SGHNT and CDR2 is YYREEE in the germline V gene (reference sequence). The CDR3 loop spans 16 amino acids. In DNA form, the CDR3 reads TGTGCCAGCACCACGACAGGGGATCAACTGGGAGAGACCCAGTACTTC. It translates to CASTTTGDQLGETQYF.

This sequence joins TRBV7-6 and TRBJ2-1; 12 bases are shared with TRBD2. V lost 8 bases and J lost 6; bases outside the gene matches: 2. Germline CDR1 reads SGHVS; CDR2 reads FNYEAQ. This CDR3 is 13 amino acids long. The CDR3 DNA sequence: TGTGCCAGCCAGACTAGCGGGAGCAATGAGCAGTTCTTC. Translation: CASQTSGSNEQFF.

The gene calls are TRBV29-1 and TRBJ2-3; maybe TRBD2 (6 bases). Germline CDR1 reads SQVTM; CDR2 reads ANQGSEA. Trimming cost V 3 bases and J 4 bases, with 11 bases left between them. The CDR3 is 13 residues long. The CDR3, as DNA: TGCAGCGTTGAGGCGGGGTTGGCAGATACGCAGTATTTT. Translated, it gives CSVEAGLADTQYF.

This clone was seen a handful of times. This chain joins TRBV5-1 and TRBJ1-3; TRBD1 aligns across 7 bases. The CDR3 consists of 14 residues. The trim removed 4 bases at V and 13 bases at J, leaving 14 bases unmatched. CDR1 is SGHRS, CDR2 YFSETQ, per germline. CDR3: CASSLEGGTEGIYF. CDR3 coding DNA: TGCGCCAGCAGCCTGGAAGGGGGGACAGAAGGAATATATTTT.

This clone has more than one count but fewer than ten. This chain links TRBV6-1 with TRBJ1-5; tentative D call: TRBD1 (5 bases). The CDR3 is made up of 14 amino acids. The V gene lost 3 bases and the J gene lost 11 bases, with 17 bases spanning the gap. Per germline, CDR1 MNHNS and CDR2 SASEGT. The CDR3 spells CASSDPGRGITQHF. The DNA of the CDR3 is TGTGCCAGCAGTGACCCGGGACGCGGGATCACCCAGCATTTT.

The CDR3 spells CASSNLGETQYF. The DNA of the CDR3 is TGTGCCAGCAGTAACCTTGGAGAGACCCAGTACTTC. The chain uses TRBV27 and TRBJ2-5; D not resolved. V gave up 5 bases and J gave up 4 bases, with 8 bases separating them. Germline CDR1 is MNHEY and CDR2 is SMNVEV (reference sequence). The CDR3 loop spans 12 amino acids.

The rearrangement links TRBV7-2 to TRBJ1-1; 7 bases agree with TRBD1. With 2 bases clipped from V and 3 bases from J, the junction kept 6 bases outside the gene matches. There are 15 residues in the CDR3. Germline V lookup: CDR1 SGHTA, CDR2 FQGNSA. The CDR3 spells CASSLSFRGHTEAFF. The CDR3 bases are TGTGCCAGCAGCTTATCTTTTAGGGGGCACACTGAAGCTTTCTTT.

This clone was recorded many times. This chain uses TRBV7-6 with TRBJ2-3; D is possibly TRBD1 (5 bases). Trimming took off 1 base at V and 5 bases at J, with 13 bases between the two ends. There are 15 residues in the CDR3. Germline CDR1 is SGHVS and CDR2 is FNYEAQ. CDR3 DNA: TGTGCCAGCAGCTTAGGTCCTAGGGGCGTAGATACGCAGTATTTT. It yields the protein CASSLGPRGVDTQYF. Full variable domain (missing parts from reference TRBV7-6 and TRBJ2-3): GAGVSQSPRYKVTKRGQDVALRCDPISGHVSLYWYRQALGQGPEFLTYFNYEAQQDKSGLPNDRFSAERPEGSISTLTIQRTEQRDSAMYRCASSLGPRGVDTQYFGPGTRLTVL.

V usage is TRBV13 and J usage is TRBJ2-5; 8 bases line up with TRBD1. In germline, CDR1 is PRHDT, CDR2 FYEKMQ (reference sequence). This CDR3 is 14 amino acids long. V lost 5 bases and J lost 7; bases outside the gene matches: 9. The CDR3, as DNA: TGTGCCAGCAGCCGGACAGGGAGCGCGGCGACCCAGTACTTC. Translated, it gives CASSRTGSAATQYF.

This clone was found a few times. The chain couples TRBV30 to TRBJ2-2, with D possibly matching TRBD1 (5 bases). There are 13 residues in the CDR3. V lost 2 bases and J lost 7, with 11 bases in between. The V gene's germline CDR1 is GTSNPN and CDR2 SVGIG (reference sequence). The CDR3 nucleotides are TGTGCCTGGAGTCGGCAAGGGGACGGGGAGCTGTTTTTT. Amino acid sequence: CAWSRQGDGELFF.

This clone has a count of ten or more. In DNA, the CDR3 is TGCAGCGTTGTCGAGGCGGGGCAGTTCTTC. This gives the protein CSVVEAGQFF. The rearrangement links TRBV29-1 to TRBJ2-1; D is possibly TRBD2 (5 bases). The ends were cut back, 4 bases at V and 12 bases at J, with 10 bases in the middle. The length of the CDR3 is 10 residues. Germline assignment: CDR1 SQVTM and CDR2 ANQGSEA.

This chain links TRBV5-1 with TRBJ2-1, with 16 positions matching TRBD2. CDR1 is SGHRS, CDR2 YFSETQ, per germline. Losses at the gene ends were 4 bases for V and 15 bases for J; bases not matched to a gene: 10. CDR3 size: 15 residues. Written as DNA, the CDR3 is TGCGCCAGCAGCGGCTCCGGGACTAGCGGGAGGGAGGGGTTCTTC. Protein product: CASSGSGTSGREGFF.